The 18 T cell receptor beta chains reported below all come from one sample, sequenced in a study of CXCR3-negative and CXCR3-positive naive CD8 T cells. Via 5' RACE with UMI labels, TRB cDNA libraries were prepared. Reanalyzing the 5' RACE reads, TCRdb keeps one entry per CDR3 protein, without DNA. The sample table includes about 41,000 distinct CDR3 sequences. Input material: naive CXCR3- CD8+ T cells from blood. Subset specified: CD45RO-CCR7+CD27+CD95- naive CD8+ T cells lacking CXCR3 (TNR3-). Source of these receptors: a human donor in good health. Some clones in this sample may be carry-over from other donors' samples.

The rearrangement uses TRBV6-5 and TRBJ2-3. The CDR3 length is 16 residues. Germline-derived CDR1 and CDR2 are MNHEY and SVGAGI. The CDR3 reads CASSYSKTENTDTQYF.

V is TRBV20-1 and J is TRBJ1-2; TCRdb's D call of TRBD1 is untestable without DNA. The CDR3 spans 15 residues. The germline CDR1 and CDR2 sequences are DFQATT and SNEGSKA (reference sequence). The CDR3 reads CSARDPKGVPSGYTF.

V gene TRBV29-1 combines with J gene TRBJ2-7; TCRdb gives TRBD1 as the D gene, but with no DNA this cannot be confirmed. The CDR3 extends over 12 amino acids. Germline V CDR1 and CDR2: SQVTM, ANQGSEA. The CDR3 reads CSVQGEFYEQYF.

The chain joins TRBV29-1 to TRBJ1-2; TCRdb selects TRBD1, and the lack of DNA leaves this call unchecked. The CDR3 is 13 amino acids. From germline, CDR1 is SQVTM and CDR2 ANQGSEA. This chain's CDR3 is CSANRGQDYGYTF.

The V call is TRBV10-3, the J call TRBJ2-1. Germline V gene data show CDR1 as ENHRY and CDR2 as SYGVKD. The CDR3 has 11 residues. CDR3 amino acids: CAISESWEQFF.

CDR3 amino acids: CASSRGAGTHDEQFF. V and J are TRBV5-8 and TRBJ2-1; TCRdb reports TRBD1, a call that lacks DNA to check it against. In germline, CDR1 is SGHTS, CDR2 YDEGEE. The CDR3 spans 15 residues.

The rearrangement links TRBV28 to TRBJ2-3; TCRdb calls TRBD1, which cannot be checked without DNA. Germline V lookup: CDR1 MDHEN, CDR2 SYDVKM. This CDR3 has 14 amino acids. CDR3 region: CASSSPTPLDTQYF. The complete variable domain, with remaining parts taken from reference TRBV28 and TRBJ2-3, reads DVKVTQSSRYLVKRTGEKVFLECVQDMDHENMFWYRQDPGLGLRLIYFSYDVKMKEKGDIPEGYSVSREKKERFSLILESASTNQTSMYLCASSSPTPLDTQYFGPGTRLTVL.

Considering frequency, this clonotype is medium-sized. The chain joins TRBV7-7 to TRBJ2-5; TCRdb reports TRBD1, a call that lacks DNA to check it against. Germline loops: CDR1 SSHAT, CDR2 FNYEAQ (reference sequence). This CDR3 spans 15 amino acids. CDR3 in amino acids: CASSPLTGAGETQYF.

The chain uses TRBV7-9 and TRBJ1-4; TCRdb selects TRBD1, and the lack of DNA leaves this call unchecked. Per the germline V gene, CDR1 is SEHNR and CDR2 is FQNEAQ (reference sequence). The CDR3 runs 13 residues. CDR3 protein: CASSGGGGEKLFF.

The chain links TRBV29-1 to TRBJ2-1; absent DNA, TCRdb's TRBD2 call cannot be checked. This CDR3 spans 15 amino acids. From germline, CDR1 is SQVTM and CDR2 ANQGSEA. CDR3 sequence reads: CSVSPGANSYNEQFF.

The chain joins TRBV20-1 to TRBJ1-5; checking the TCRdb D call of TRBD1 is not possible without DNA. Germline assignment: CDR1 DFQATT and CDR2 SNEGSKA (reference sequence). The CDR3 length is 16 residues. CDR3 amino acids: CSASGIRGDQNQPQHF.

The chain joins TRBV12-3 or TRBV12-4 to TRBJ2-5. This CDR3 is 13 amino acids long. The CDR3 reads CASRQGPRETQYF.

The chain links TRBV7-3 to TRBJ2-5; lacking DNA, the TRBD1 call made by TCRdb goes unchecked. From germline, CDR1 is SGHTA and CDR2 FQGTGA. The CDR3 spans 14 residues. The CDR3 spells CASSPLPGSETQYF.

V and J are TRBV5-4 and TRBJ2-3. The CDR3 contains 15 residues. Germline loops: CDR1 SGHNT, CDR2 YYREEE (reference sequence). CDR3 sequence reads: CASSMYGASTDTQYF. Combining the CDR3 with reference TRBV5-4 and TRBJ2-3 gives the whole variable domain ETGVTQSPTHLIKTRGQQVTLRCSSQSGHNTVSWYQQALGQGPQFIFQYYREEENGRGNFPPRFSGLQFPNYSSELNVNALELDDSALYLCASSMYGASTDTQYFGPGTRLTVL.

This chain joins TRBV7-8 and TRBJ2-3. The CDR3 loop spans 11 amino acids. The V gene's germline CDR1 is SGHVS and CDR2 FQNEAQ. The CDR3 loop reads CASSSSDKQYF.

This chain uses TRBV6-2 or TRBV6-3 with TRBJ2-3. This CDR3 has 15 residues. In germline, CDR1 is MNHEY, CDR2 SVGEGT. CDR3: CASSYSTPVYGTQYF.

The chain is built from TRBV4-3 and TRBJ2-6; TCRdb selects TRBD1, and the lack of DNA leaves this call unchecked. This CDR3 spans 16 amino acids. CDR1 and CDR2 from the germline V gene are LGHNA and YSLEER. The CDR3 loop is CASSQDRGSGANVLTF.

The gene calls are TRBV29-1 and TRBJ2-1. This CDR3 contains 11 residues. Germline loops: CDR1 SQVTM, CDR2 ANQGSEA. The CDR3 reads CSVQAYNEQFF.